These 3 T cell receptor beta chains share one sample of origin, sequenced in a study of blood T cell repertoires in COVID-19. Repertoires were generated with immunoSEQ multiplex PCR, while TCRdb's copy carries only in-frame clones and drops some. The table includes 150,000 to 200,000 clones, roughly 88% detected once. Sequenced input: PBMCs or T cells enriched from blood (not recorded which). The source is a woman between 18 and 29 years old who had recovered from COVID-19.

The chain recombines TRBV7-3 with TRBJ2-5, with 8 positions matching TRBD2. The CDR3 sequence is 13 residues long. CDR1 is SGHTA, CDR2 FQGTGA, per germline. V trimming: 5 bases; J trimming: 4 bases; junction bases outside the gene matches: 3. The CDR3 loop reads CASSLTSGETQYF. DNA for the CDR3: TGTGCCAGCAGCCTCACTAGCGGAGAGACCCAGTACTTC. Combining the CDR3 with reference TRBV7-3 and TRBJ2-5 gives the whole variable domain GAGVSQTPSNKVTEKGKYVELRCDPISGHTALYWYRQSLGQGPEFLIYFQGTGAADDSGLPNDRFFAVRPEGSVSTLKIQRTERGDSAVYLCASSLTSGETQYFGPGTRLLVL.

This chain connects TRBV24-1 to TRBJ1-2; TRBD1 agrees at 8 bases. The CDR3 extends over 13 amino acids. Germline values: CDR1 KGHDR, CDR2 SFDVKD. The trim removed 3 bases at V and 9 bases at J, leaving 5 bases unmatched. In DNA, the CDR3 is TGTGCCACCAGTGATAAGACAGGGGTACGCTACACCTTC. Translation gives CATSDKTGVRYTF.

This CDR3 reads CASSPRDVSRYEQYF. CDR3 DNA sequence: TGTGCCAGCAGTCCCCGGGATGTATCCCGCTACGAGCAGTACTTC. The chain couples TRBV27 to TRBJ2-7; tentatively, D is TRBD2 (5 bases). V dropped 5 bases and J dropped 3 bases, with 17 bases sitting between them. This CDR3 is 15 amino acids long. CDR1 MNHEY and CDR2 SMNVEV come from the germline V gene (reference sequence).